This T cell receptor (beta chain) emerged from a study of human T cells and chemical hapten exposure. Time point noted: patch test 2, 6 weeks after DPC sensitization. Treatment denoted: therapeutic diphenylcyclopropenone sensitization with weekly scalp DPC. TCRdb itself ran the RACE reads through MiXCR, one entry per CDR3 protein. In the table there are more than 90,000 distinct CDR3 sequences, more than 9.5% of which are singletons. This CDR3 comprises 18 residues. Per germline, CDR1 PRHDT and CDR2 FYEKMQ (reference sequence). Germline trimming cut 4 bases from V and 0 bases from J; bases unmatched to any gene: 9.

Sequenced material: whole blood, taken in connection with sensitization to the hapten diphenylcyclopropenone (DPC). V usage is TRBV13 and J usage is TRBJ2-6; 7 nucleotides match TRBD1. The receptor's source is a woman aged 40-49 years with alopecia areata. Some clones in this sample may be carry-over from other donors' samples. The CDR3 protein is CASSSESTGNSGANVLTF. The CDR3 DNA is TGTGCCAGCAGCTCGGAGTCGACAGGGAACTCTGGGGCCAACGTCCTGACTTTC.